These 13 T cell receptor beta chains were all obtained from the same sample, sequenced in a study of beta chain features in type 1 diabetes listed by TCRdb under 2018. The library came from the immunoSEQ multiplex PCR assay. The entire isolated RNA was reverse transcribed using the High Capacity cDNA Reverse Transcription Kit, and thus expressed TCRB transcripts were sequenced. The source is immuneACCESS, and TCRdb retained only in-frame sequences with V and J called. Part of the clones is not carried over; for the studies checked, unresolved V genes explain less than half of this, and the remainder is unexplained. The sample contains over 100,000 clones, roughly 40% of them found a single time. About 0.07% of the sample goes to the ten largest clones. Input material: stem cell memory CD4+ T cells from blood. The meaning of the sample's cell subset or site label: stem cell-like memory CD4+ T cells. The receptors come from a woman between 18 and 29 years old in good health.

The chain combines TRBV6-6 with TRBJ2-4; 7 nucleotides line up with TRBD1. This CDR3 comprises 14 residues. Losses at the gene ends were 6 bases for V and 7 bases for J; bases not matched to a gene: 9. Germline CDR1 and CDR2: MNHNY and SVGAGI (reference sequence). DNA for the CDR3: TGTGCCAGCAGCCCCGGGACACAGGGGAACATTCAGTACTTC. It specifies CASSPGTQGNIQYF.

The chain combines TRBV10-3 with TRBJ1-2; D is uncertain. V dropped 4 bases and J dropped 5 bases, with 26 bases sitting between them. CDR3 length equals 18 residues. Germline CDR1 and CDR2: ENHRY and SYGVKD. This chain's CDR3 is CAISVVGSQALMGYGYTF. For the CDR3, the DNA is TGTGCCATCAGTGTGGTGGGGAGCCAGGCACTCATGGGGTATGGCTACACCTTC.

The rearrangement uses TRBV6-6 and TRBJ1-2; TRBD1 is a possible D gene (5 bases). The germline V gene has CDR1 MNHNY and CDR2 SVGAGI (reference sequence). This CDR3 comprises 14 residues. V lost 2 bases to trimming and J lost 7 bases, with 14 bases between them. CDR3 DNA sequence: TGTGCCAGCAGTTACGGGGGAGGGCTCCGTGGCTACACCTTC. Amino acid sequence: CASSYGGGLRGYTF.

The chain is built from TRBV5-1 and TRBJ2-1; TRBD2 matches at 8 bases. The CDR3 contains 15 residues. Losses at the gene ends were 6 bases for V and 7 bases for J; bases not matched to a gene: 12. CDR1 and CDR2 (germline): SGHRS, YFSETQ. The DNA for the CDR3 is TGCGCCAGCAACTACCTAGCGGGTGAGATAAATGAGCAGTTCTTC. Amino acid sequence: CASNYLAGEINEQFF.

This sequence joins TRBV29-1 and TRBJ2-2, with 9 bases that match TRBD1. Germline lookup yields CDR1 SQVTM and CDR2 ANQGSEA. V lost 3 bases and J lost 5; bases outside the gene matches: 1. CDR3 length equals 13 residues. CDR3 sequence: CSVEDRGTGELFF. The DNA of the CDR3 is TGCAGCGTTGAGGACAGGGGTACCGGGGAGCTGTTTTTT.

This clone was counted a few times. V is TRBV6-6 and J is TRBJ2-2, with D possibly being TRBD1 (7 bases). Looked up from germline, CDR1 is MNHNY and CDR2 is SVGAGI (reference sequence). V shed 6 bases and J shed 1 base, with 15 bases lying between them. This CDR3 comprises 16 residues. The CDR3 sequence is CASSPGRGVNTGELFF. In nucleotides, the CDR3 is TGTGCCAGCAGCCCCGGCAGGGGGGTGAACACCGGGGAGCTGTTTTTT.

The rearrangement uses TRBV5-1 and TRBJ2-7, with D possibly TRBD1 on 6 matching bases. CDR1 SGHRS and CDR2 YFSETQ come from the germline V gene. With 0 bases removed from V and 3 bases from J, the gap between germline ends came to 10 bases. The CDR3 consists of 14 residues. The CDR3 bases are TGCGCCAGCAGCTTGGAGGGGGTGGACTACGAGCAGTACTTC. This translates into CASSLEGVDYEQYF.

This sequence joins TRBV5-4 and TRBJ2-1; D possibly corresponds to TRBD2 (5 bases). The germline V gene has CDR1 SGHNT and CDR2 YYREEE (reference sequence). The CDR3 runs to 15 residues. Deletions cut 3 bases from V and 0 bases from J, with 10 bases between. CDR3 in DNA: TGTGCCAGCAGCTCGCCGGAGGTCTCCTACAATGAGCAGTTCTTC. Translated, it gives CASSSPEVSYNEQFF.

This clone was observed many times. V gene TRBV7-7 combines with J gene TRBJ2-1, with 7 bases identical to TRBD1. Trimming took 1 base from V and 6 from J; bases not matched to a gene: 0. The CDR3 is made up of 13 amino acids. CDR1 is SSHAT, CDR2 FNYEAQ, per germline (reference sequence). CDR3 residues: CASSLGQGNEQFF. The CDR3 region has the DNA TGTGCCAGCAGCTTAGGACAGGGCAATGAGCAGTTCTTC. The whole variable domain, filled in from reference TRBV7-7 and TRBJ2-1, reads GAGVSQSPRYKVTKRGQDVTLRCDPISSHATLYWYQQALGQGPEFLTYFNYEAQPDKSGLPSDRFSAERPEGSISTLTIQRTEQRDSAMYRCASSLGQGNEQFFGPGTRLTVL.

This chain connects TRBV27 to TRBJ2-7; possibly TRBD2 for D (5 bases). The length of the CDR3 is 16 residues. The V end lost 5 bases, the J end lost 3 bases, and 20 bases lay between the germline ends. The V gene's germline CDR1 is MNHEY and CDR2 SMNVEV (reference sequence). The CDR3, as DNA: TGTGCCAGCAGTCCCTATGGCGGAGGATTCTACTACGAGCAGTACTTC. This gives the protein CASSPYGGGFYYEQYF.

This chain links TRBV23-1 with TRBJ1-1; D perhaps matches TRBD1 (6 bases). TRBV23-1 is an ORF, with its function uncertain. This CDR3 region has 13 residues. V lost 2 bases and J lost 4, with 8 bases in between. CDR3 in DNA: TGCGCCAGCAGTCAAGGGGGCCCCACTGAAGCTTTCTTT. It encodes CASSQGGPTEAFF.

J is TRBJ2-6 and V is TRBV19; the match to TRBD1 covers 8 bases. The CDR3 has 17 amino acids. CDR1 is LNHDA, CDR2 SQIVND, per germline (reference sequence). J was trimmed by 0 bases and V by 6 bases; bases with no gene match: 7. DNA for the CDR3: TGTGCCAGTAGAAGGGGACAGGTGCTCTCTGGGGCCAACGTCCTGACTTTC. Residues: CASRRGQVLSGANVLTF. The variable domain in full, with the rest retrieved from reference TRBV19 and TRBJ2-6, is DGGITQSPKYLFRKEGQNVTLSCEQNLNHDAMYWYRQDPGQGLRLIYYSQIVNDFQKGDIAEGYSVSREKKESFPLTVTSAQKNPTAFYLCASRRGQVLSGANVLTFGAGSRLTVL.

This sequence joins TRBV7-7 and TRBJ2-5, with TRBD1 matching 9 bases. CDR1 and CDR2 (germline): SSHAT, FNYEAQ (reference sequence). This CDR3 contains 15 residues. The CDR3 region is CASSPGQGRQETQYF. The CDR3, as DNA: TGTGCTAGCTCACCCGGACAGGGGCGCCAAGAGACCCAGTACTTC.